This T cell receptor beta chain was documented in a study of T-cell reconstitution after alpha-beta-depleted transplantation in children. Construction of the TCRbeta library involved unique molecular identifiers. TCRdb re-called the PCR reads through MiXCR, storing one row per CDR3 protein. The repertoire holds roughly 610,000 distinct CDR3 sequences, with approximately 10% as singletons. This clonotype has more than one count but fewer than ten. Germline assignment: CDR1 LNHNV and CDR2 YYDKDF (reference sequence). This CDR3 region has 16 residues. Trimming shortened V by 1 base and J by 0 bases, and 9 bases separated the two germline ends.

The chain joins TRBV15 to TRBJ2-2; possibly TRBD2 for D (6 bases). Sample: PBMCs from the stem cell graft donor, taken from the stem cell graft. This receptor was identified in a human donor who donated a stem cell graft to a child with acute myeloid leukemia. The CDR3 reads CATSRGGRTNTGELFF. The CDR3 DNA reads as TGTGCCACCAGCAGAGGGGGGAGGACGAACACCGGGGAGCTGTTTTTT. The complete variable domain, with remaining parts taken from reference TRBV15 and TRBJ2-2, reads DAMVIQNPRYQVTQFGKPVTLSCSQTLNHNVMYWYQQKSSQAPKLLFHYYDKDFNNEADTPDNFQSRRPNTSFCFLDIRSPGLGDTAMYLCATSRGGRTNTGELFFGEGSRLTVL.